This entry lists 4 T cell receptor beta chains sequenced from one sample in a study of technical replicates of blood from several donors. TCRdb keeps only in-frame clones here, not all; method: immunoSEQ multiplex PCR. Of 60,000 to 90,000 clones listed, approximately 97% were seen once; the top ten hold roughly 0.17%. Sequencing was done on a sample of T cells isolated from PBMCs. The receptors originated from a human donor in good health.

This chain connects TRBV27 to TRBJ1-6; 7 bases match TRBD1. This CDR3 is built from 17 residues. Germline loops: CDR1 MNHEY, CDR2 SMNVEV (reference sequence). The junction had 12 bases not matched to a gene; V was cut back by 4 bases and J by 6 bases. The CDR3 reads CASSSIGVTGVNSPLHF. Written as DNA, the CDR3 is TGTGCCAGCAGTTCAATAGGGGTAACAGGGGTTAATTCACCCCTCCACTTT.

V usage is TRBV27 and J usage is TRBJ1-2; D gene uncertain. The CDR3 runs to 14 residues. Trimming stripped 3 bases from V and 0 bases from J, with 8 bases between. Germline lookup yields CDR1 MNHEY and CDR2 SMNVEV (reference sequence). CDR3 in DNA: TGTGCCAGCAGTTTCGGAGTAGCTAACTATGGCTACACCTTC. Translating gives CASSFGVANYGYTF.

V gene TRBV30 combines with J gene TRBJ1-6, with D possibly being TRBD1 (5 bases). CDR1 GTSNPN and CDR2 SVGIG come from the germline V gene (reference sequence). The ends were cut back, 6 bases at V and 8 bases at J, with 23 bases in the middle. This CDR3 spans 16 amino acids. The CDR3, as DNA: TGTGCCTGCACCCACTCACAGGCGCTCCAGGATTCACCCCTCCACTTT. It codes for CACTHSQALQDSPLHF.

The sample holds one count of this clone. J is TRBJ2-5 and V is TRBV30; D gene ambiguous. V was clipped by 2 bases and J by 2 bases, with 6 bases between them. The CDR3 loop spans 12 amino acids. Germline V CDR1 and CDR2: GTSNPN, SVGIG (reference sequence). The CDR3 sequence is CAWSFSQETQYF. The CDR3 DNA reads TGTGCCTGGAGTTTCAGTCAAGAGACCCAGTACTTC.